These 22 T cell receptor beta chains originate from one sample sequenced in a study of blood T cell repertoires in COVID-19. The table came from immunoSEQ multiplex PCR; TCRdb's copy has only in-frame clones and leaves some out. Of roughly 190,000 clones in the sample, approximately 86% were seen once. Input material: peripheral blood. These receptors all stem from a young man with acute or convalescent COVID-19.

The chain uses TRBV29-1 and TRBJ1-1; weak D call: TRBD1 (6 bases). Germline loops: CDR1 SQVTM, CDR2 ANQGSEA. Trimming stripped 6 bases from V and 4 bases from J, with 9 bases between. The CDR3 has 11 residues. The CDR3 nucleotides read TGCAGCGTCGCAGGGGTCACTGAAGCTTTCTTT. Residues: CSVAGVTEAFF.

The chain has TRBV6-5 and TRBJ2-1, with 10 nucleotides matching TRBD2. The CDR3 consists of 15 residues. Germline values: CDR1 MNHEY, CDR2 SVGAGI. V gave up 6 bases and J gave up 9 bases; unmatched junction bases: 11. The CDR3 DNA is TGTGCCAGCAGCTTCAATAGCGGGGGGAAACTTGAGCAGTTCTTC. It translates to CASSFNSGGKLEQFF.

This chain connects TRBV30 to TRBJ2-3; 8 bases align to TRBD2. The ends lost 1 base at V and 9 bases at J; junction bases unmatched: 3. Germline V gene data show CDR1 as GTSNPN and CDR2 as SVGIG (reference sequence). The CDR3 consists of 12 residues. In DNA, the CDR3 is TGTGCCTGGAGTGCCGGGGGGGGCACGCAGTATTTT. Its protein is CAWSAGGGTQYF.

V and J are TRBV5-1 and TRBJ2-3, with 8 bases matching TRBD1. Germline trimming cut 3 bases from V and 2 bases from J; bases unmatched to any gene: 17. Germline loops: CDR1 SGHRS, CDR2 YFSETQ. The CDR3 extends over 19 amino acids. The chain's CDR3 is CASSSRTGILPLPTDTQYF. In DNA form, the CDR3 reads TGCGCCAGCAGCTCTAGGACAGGGATCTTACCCCTGCCCACAGATACGCAGTATTTT.

This rearrangement joins TRBV28 to TRBJ2-4; no clear D. CDR3 size: 13 residues. Deletions cut 5 bases from V and 5 bases from J, with 10 bases between. Germline CDR1 is MDHEN and CDR2 is SYDVKM. The CDR3 DNA sequence: TGTGCCAGCAGTCAAAACACCGAAAACATTCAGTACTTC. This encodes CASSQNTENIQYF.

This chain connects TRBV7-9 to TRBJ2-1; no reliable D call. Germline values: CDR1 SEHNR, CDR2 FQNEAQ (reference sequence). Between the trimmed V and J ends, which lost 2 bases and 9 bases, there was a span of 14 bases. This CDR3 contains 14 residues. The CDR3: CASSLNNRVGEQFF. The CDR3 region has the DNA TGTGCCAGCAGCTTAAATAATCGGGTGGGTGAGCAGTTCTTC. Based on the CDR3 plus reference TRBV7-9 and TRBJ2-1, the full variable domain is DTGVSQNPRHKITKRGQNVTFRCDPISEHNRLYWYRQTLGQGPEFLTYFQNEAQLEKSRLLSDRFSAERPKGSFSTLEIQRTEQGDSAMYLCASSLNNRVGEQFFGPGTRLTVL.

J is TRBJ2-1 and V is TRBV18; a weak D match, TRBD2 (5 bases). The germline gives CDR1 KGHSH, CDR2 LQKENI. This CDR3 is built from 15 residues. V was shortened by 0 bases and J by 9 bases, with 15 bases between the two germline ends. The CDR3 reads CASSPPFPYSAEQFF. For the CDR3, the DNA is TGTGCCAGCTCACCACCTTTCCCGTATAGCGCTGAGCAGTTCTTC.

The gene calls are TRBV5-5 and TRBJ1-1, with D perhaps TRBD1 (5 bases). CDR1 and CDR2 (germline): SGHKS, YYEKEE (reference sequence). Trimming pared 0 bases from V and 6 bases from J, leaving 15 bases between. The CDR3 contains 15 residues. The CDR3 spells CASSLGIFGGAEAFF. As DNA, the CDR3 is TGTGCCAGCAGCTTGGGGATCTTTGGGGGGGCTGAAGCTTTCTTT. Using reference TRBV5-5 and TRBJ1-1 for the parts outside the CDR3, the full variable domain is DAGVTQSPTHLIKTRGQQVTLRCSPISGHKSVSWYQQVLGQGPQFIFQYYEKEERGRGNFPDRFSARQFPNYSSELNVNALLLGDSALYLCASSLGIFGGAEAFFGQGTRLTVV.

This clone appeared a single time. The gene calls are TRBV7-3 and TRBJ2-3, with 8 bases identical to TRBD2. In germline, CDR1 is SGHTA, CDR2 FQGTGA. The CDR3 spans 17 residues. With V trimmed by 5 bases and J by 1 base, 11 bases remained unmatched. Written as DNA, the CDR3 is TGTGCCAGCAGCCCAGCGGCGGGAGGCCCCGGCACAGATACGCAGTATTTT. Its translation is CASSPAAGGPGTDTQYF. The variable domain in full, completed from reference TRBV7-3 and TRBJ2-3, reads GAGVSQTPSNKVTEKGKYVELRCDPISGHTALYWYRQSLGQGPEFLIYFQGTGAADDSGLPNDRFFAVRPEGSVSTLKIQRTERGDSAVYLCASSPAAGGPGTDTQYFGPGTRLTVL.

The chain joins TRBV13 to TRBJ2-7, with TRBD2 as a possible D gene (6 bases). The CDR3 is 14 amino acids. Germline CDR1 reads PRHDT; CDR2 reads FYEKMQ (reference sequence). V lost 6 bases, J lost 4 bases, and 16 bases lay in between. The CDR3 spells CASRQAGHGYEQYF. CDR3 DNA: TGTGCCAGCAGACAAGCGGGCCACGGGTACGAGCAGTACTTC.

This rearrangement joins TRBV18 to TRBJ2-1, with TRBD2 matching 9 bases. There are 17 residues in the CDR3. V trimming: 1 base; J trimming: 8 bases; junction bases outside the gene matches: 12. The V gene's germline CDR1 is KGHSH and CDR2 LQKENI. In DNA, the CDR3 is TGTGCCAGCTCACCACTCCCCCCCCAGCGGGAGGTCGATGAGCAGTTCTTC. As protein: CASSPLPPQREVDEQFF.

The V and J genes are TRBV18 and TRBJ1-2, with 12 positions matching TRBD1. The length of the CDR3 is 17 residues. Germline CDR1 reads KGHSH; CDR2 reads LQKENI. J lost 5 bases, V lost 3 bases, and 10 bases had no gene match. The CDR3 DNA sequence: TGTGCCAGCTCACCGGGACAGGGGGCTTTTTCCACTTATGGCTACACCTTC. This encodes CASSPGQGAFSTYGYTF.

This chain uses TRBV30 with TRBJ1-2, with a tentative D call TRBD1 (6 bases). V lost 2 bases to trimming and J lost 6 bases, with 13 bases between them. The length of the CDR3 is 13 residues. Looked up from germline, CDR1 is GTSNPN and CDR2 is SVGIG (reference sequence). This CDR3 is CAWSFRGRDGYTF. Written as DNA, the CDR3 is TGTGCCTGGAGTTTCAGGGGAAGGGATGGCTACACCTTC.

This clone is a singleton in its sample. The chain links TRBV4-1 to TRBJ1-3, with TRBD1 matching 8 bases. Per germline, CDR1 MGHRA and CDR2 YSYEKL. J was trimmed by 4 bases and V by 4 bases; bases with no gene match: 15. The CDR3 runs 18 residues. The CDR3 sequence is CASSPGRQGLKPGNTIYF. CDR3 DNA: TGCGCCAGCAGCCCTGGGCGACAGGGGTTAAAACCCGGAAACACCATATATTTT.

V gene TRBV28 combines with J gene TRBJ1-5; tentative D call: TRBD1 (5 bases). Trimming stripped 3 bases from V and 4 bases from J, with 10 bases between. The length of the CDR3 is 14 residues. Germline CDR1 is MDHEN and CDR2 is SYDVKM. The CDR3 DNA reads as TGTGCCAGCAGTTTGTTTCGGGGGAATCAGCCCCAGCATTTT. Translated: CASSLFRGNQPQHF.

The gene calls are TRBV15 and TRBJ2-7; D may be TRBD1 (5 bases). Germline lookup yields CDR1 LNHNV and CDR2 YYDKDF (reference sequence). CDR3 size: 13 residues. The V end was cut by 4 bases, the J end by 0 bases, with 7 bases between. CDR3 nucleotides: TGTGCCACCAGCACAGGGAACTCCTACGAGCAGTACTTC. Protein: CATSTGNSYEQYF.

The J gene is TRBJ2-2, the V gene TRBV19; D unclear. Germline V gene sequence: CDR1 LNHDA, CDR2 SQIVND (reference sequence). The CDR3 is made up of 13 amino acids. Deletions cut 7 bases from V and 2 bases from J, with 8 bases between. The chain's CDR3 is CASTPYNTGELFF. For the CDR3, the DNA is TGTGCCAGTACCCCGTATAACACCGGGGAGCTGTTTTTT.

This chain links TRBV28 with TRBJ1-2; TRBD1 matches 8 bases. The germline V gene has CDR1 MDHEN and CDR2 SYDVKM. J lost 8 bases, V lost 6 bases, and 5 bases had no gene match. The CDR3 consists of 12 residues. CDR3 region: CASRTGGSGYTF. Here the CDR3 DNA reads TGTGCCAGCAGAACAGGGGGAAGCGGCTACACCTTC.

The gene calls are TRBV4-1 and TRBJ1-2; no reliable D call. Trimming stripped 0 bases from V and 4 bases from J, with 21 bases between. CDR1 and CDR2 from the germline V gene are MGHRA and YSYEKL. CDR3 length equals 18 residues. The CDR3 DNA follows: TGCGCCAGCAGCCAAGAACCACCTTCGGCGGGTACACTCTATGGCTACACCTTC. This encodes CASSQEPPSAGTLYGYTF.

CDR3: CASMKTSGGGGELFF. The CDR3 nucleotides read TGTGCCAGCATGAAGACTAGCGGGGGAGGCGGGGAGCTGTTTTTT. The chain employs TRBV2 and TRBJ2-2; 12 bases are a match to TRBD2. The V segment lost 7 bases and the J segment 7 bases; nucleotides outside the gene matches: 7. The CDR3 totals 15 residues. In germline, CDR1 is SNHLY, CDR2 FYNNEI.

The chain joins TRBV6-5 to TRBJ1-4; a possible D gene is TRBD1 (5 bases). Germline V lookup: CDR1 MNHEY, CDR2 SVGAGI. Trimming pared 6 bases from V and 6 bases from J, leaving 11 bases between. There are 13 residues in the CDR3. CDR3 region: CASSRVEYEKLFF. CDR3 DNA: TGTGCCAGCAGCAGGGTAGAATATGAAAAACTGTTTTTT.

The chain couples TRBV20-1 to TRBJ2-1; D is uncertain. This CDR3 contains 11 residues. The V gene's germline CDR1 is DFQATT and CDR2 SNEGSKA (reference sequence). V was clipped by 6 bases and J by 6 bases, with 9 bases between them. CDR3 coding DNA: TGCAGTGCCGAAAAGCTCAATGAGCAGTTCTTC. Translation gives CSAEKLNEQFF.